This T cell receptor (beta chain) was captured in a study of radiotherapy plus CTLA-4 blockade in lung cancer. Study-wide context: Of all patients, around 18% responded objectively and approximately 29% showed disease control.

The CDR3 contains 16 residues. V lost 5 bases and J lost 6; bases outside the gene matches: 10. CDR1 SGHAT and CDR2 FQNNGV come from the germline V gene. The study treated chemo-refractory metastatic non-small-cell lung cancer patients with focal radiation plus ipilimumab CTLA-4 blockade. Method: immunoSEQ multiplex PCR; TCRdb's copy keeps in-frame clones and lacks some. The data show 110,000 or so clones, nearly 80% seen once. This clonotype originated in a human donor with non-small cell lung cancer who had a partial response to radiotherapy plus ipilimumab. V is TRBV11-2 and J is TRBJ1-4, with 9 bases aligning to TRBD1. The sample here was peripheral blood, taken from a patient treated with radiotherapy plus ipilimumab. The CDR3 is CASSRGMTGGYEKLFF. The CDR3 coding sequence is TGTGCCAGCAGCAGAGGCATGACAGGGGGTTATGAAAAACTGTTTTTT.